A selection of T cell receptor beta chains follows, all from one sample in a study of T cell responses to AZD1222 COVID-19 vaccine. Libraries were prepared by immunoSEQ multiplex PCR; TCRdb keeps only in-frame clonotypes and omits some of them. This table has about 150,000 clones, around nine tenths appearing once. The input for sequencing was peripheral blood, taken on day 0 of AZD1222 vaccination. These receptor sequences come from an adult in good health. Each CDR3 is given with its conserved first and last residue. A D gene is named only where the DNA matches it firmly. The size field is filled for only some rows; it gives once, few, many or a size class.

TRBD2,TRBV5-4,.,TRBJ2-3,CASSLEWLAGGTNTQYF,TGTGCCAGCAGCTTGGAATGGCTAGCGGGGGGTACGAATACGCAGTATTTT
.,TRBV11-1,.,TRBJ2-7,CASSLDPDNFYEQYF,TGTGCCAGCAGCTTAGACCCGGACAACTTCTACGAGCAGTACTTC
TRBD1,TRBV18,.,TRBJ1-5,CASSPGQGHQPQHF,TGTGCCAGCTCACCAGGACAGGGCCATCAGCCCCAGCATTTT
.,TRBV12-3/TRBV12-4,.,TRBJ2-7,CATGGTQTEQYF,TGTGCCACCGGAGGGACGCAGACCGAGCAGTACTTC
TRBD2,TRBV11-3,.,TRBJ2-1,CASSPRLAGYNEQFF,TGTGCCAGCAGCCCGCGACTAGCGGGGTACAATGAGCAGTTCTTC
.,TRBV2,.,TRBJ1-1,CASSEASLGTEAFF,TGTGCCAGCAGTGAAGCGAGCTTGGGCACTGAAGCTTTCTTT
TRBD1,TRBV4-1,.,TRBJ2-7,CASSHGDRGRFEQYF,TGCGCCAGCAGCCATGGGGACAGGGGGCGTTTCGAGCAGTACTTC
TRBD1,TRBV30,once,TRBJ1-5,CAWSSGTVNQPQHF,TGTGCCTGGAGTTCGGGGACAGTTAATCAGCCCCAGCATTTT
.,TRBV6-2/TRBV6-3,few,TRBJ2-7,CASSYIGTYEQYF,TGTGCCAGCAGTTACATTGGGACCTACGAGCAGTACTTC
.,TRBV7-9,.,TRBJ2-7,CASSLAPPYEQYF,TGTGCCAGCAGCTTAGCCCCACCCTACGAGCAGTACTTC
.,TRBV19,many,TRBJ2-1,CASSSFSSYNEQFF,TGTGCCAGTAGTAGCTTTAGCTCCTACAATGAGCAGTTCTTC
.,TRBV27,.,TRBJ1-2,CASSPPGEYYGYTF,TGTGCCAGCAGTCCCCCCGGAGAATACTATGGCTACACCTTC
.,TRBV29-1,once,TRBJ1-2,CSVVGIGQTYGYTF,TGCAGCGTTGTAGGTATAGGGCAAACCTATGGCTACACCTTC
.,TRBV11-2,.,TRBJ1-3,CASSVLGNTIYF,TGTGCCAGCAGCGTCCTTGGAAACACCATATATTTT
.,TRBV6-5,once,TRBJ1-1,CASSYTQSGAFF,TGTGCCAGCAGTTACACACAATCAGGGGCTTTCTTT
.,TRBV29-1,.,TRBJ1-3,CSVVPQDSSGNTIYF,TGCAGCGTTGTACCCCAGGACAGCTCTGGAAACACCATATATTTT
.,TRBV5-4,.,TRBJ2-3,CASPADTQYF,TGTGCCAGCCCCGCGGATACGCAGTATTTT
.,TRBV6-5,.,TRBJ1-1,CASSYSQNTEAFF,TGTGCCAGCAGTTACTCCCAGAACACTGAAGCTTTCTTT
TRBD1,TRBV19,.,TRBJ1-2,CASSRGQTLYGYTF,TGTGCCAGTAGTCGGGGACAGACCCTCTATGGCTACACCTTC
.,TRBV7-3,.,TRBJ1-5,CASSFCRESNQPQHF,TGTGCCAGCAGCTTTTGCAGGGAAAGCAATCAGCCCCAGCATTTT
TRBD1,TRBV4-3,.,TRBJ1-2,CASSPHRGAYGYTF,TGCGCCAGCAGCCCACACAGGGGTGCCTATGGCTACACCTTC
.,TRBV10-3,few,TRBJ1-2,CAISGNTNYGYTF,TGTGCCATCAGTGGGAACACTAATTATGGCTACACCTTC
.,TRBV28,once,TRBJ1-1,CASFGQTNTEAFF,TGTGCCAGCTTCGGACAGACCAACACTGAAGCTTTCTTT
.,TRBV5-1,.,TRBJ1-3,CASGKDRGKYGTGNTIYF,TGCGCCAGCGGAAAGGATCGGGGCAAATATGGGACTGGAAACACCATATATTTT
.,TRBV11-3,.,TRBJ1-2,CASSWKRASDYGYTF,TGTGCCAGCAGCTGGAAACGGGCGTCAGATTATGGCTACACCTTC
TRBD1,TRBV27,.,TRBJ1-1,CASRDSRGRIAEAFF,TGTGCCAGCAGAGATTCGAGGGGGCGAATCGCTGAAGCTTTCTTT
TRBD2,TRBV11-2,.,TRBJ2-7,CASSLGFTSAGEQYF,TGTGCCAGCAGCTTAGGCTTTACTAGCGCGGGTGAGCAGTACTTC
.,TRBV9,.,TRBJ1-1,CAPKGGGTEAFF,TGTGCCCCTAAGGGGGGCGGCACTGAAGCTTTCTTT
.,TRBV19,.,TRBJ2-3,CASSRLVPDTQYF,TGTGCCAGTAGTAGACTAGTGCCAGATACGCAGTATTTT
.,TRBV6-5,.,TRBJ2-1,CASSYGAGHYNEQFF,TGTGCCAGCAGTTACGGGGCGGGGCATTACAATGAGCAGTTCTTC
.,TRBV2,.,TRBJ1-4,CASNAGWTEKLFF,TGTGCCAGCAATGCAGGGTGGACTGAAAAACTGTTTTTT
.,TRBV5-8,.,TRBJ1-4,CASSLGQVVNEKLFF,TGTGCCAGCAGCTTGGGACAGGTCGTTAATGAAAAACTGTTTTTT
TRBD2,TRBV27,few,TRBJ2-2,CASSLGTSGGWELFF,TGTGCCAGCAGTTTAGGGACTAGCGGGGGATGGGAGCTGTTTTTT
.,TRBV7-9,.,TRBJ1-1,CASSLAPETEAFF,TGTGCCAGCAGCTTAGCGCCGGAAACTGAAGCTTTCTTT
.,TRBV28,.,TRBJ1-5,CASSTLSGPNQPQHF,TGTGCCAGCAGTACCCTCTCTGGGCCCAATCAGCCCCAGCATTTT
TRBD1,TRBV6-5,.,TRBJ1-3,CASRKQGARGNTIYF,TGTGCCAGCAGAAAGCAGGGGGCGCGTGGAAACACCATATATTTT
TRBD1,TRBV7-3,.,TRBJ1-1,CASSPRGRGRNTEAFF,TGTGCCAGCAGCCCCAGGGGGCGGGGGCGGAACACTGAAGCTTTCTTT
.,TRBV9,.,TRBJ1-1,CASSLRGGTNTEAFF,TGTGCCAGCAGCCTCCGGGGGGGGACGAACACTGAAGCTTTCTTT
TRBD1,TRBV19,.,TRBJ1-5,CASRTGTGGTGGSQPQHF,TGTGCCAGTAGGACCGGGACAGGGGGTACCGGTGGGAGTCAGCCCCAGCATTTT
.,TRBV25-1,.,TRBJ2-7,CASSYGGAGRDEQYF,TGTGCCAGCAGTTATGGGGGCGCGGGGAGGGACGAGCAGTACTTC
TRBD1,TRBV5-4,.,TRBJ1-1,CASSFTGVATEAFF,TGTGCCAGCAGCTTTACAGGGGTGGCCACTGAAGCTTTCTTT
TRBD1,TRBV7-9,.,TRBJ1-5,CASSWGQGGSQPQHF,TGTGCCAGCAGCTGGGGACAGGGCGGAAGTCAGCCCCAGCATTTT
TRBD2,TRBV5-1,.,TRBJ2-3,CASSLASGGQGSTDTQYF,TGCGCCAGCAGCTTGGCTAGCGGGGGGCAGGGGAGCACAGATACGCAGTATTTT
TRBD1,TRBV19,.,TRBJ1-5,CASMIQGANQPQHF,TGTGCCAGTATGATCCAGGGGGCCAATCAGCCCCAGCATTTT
.,TRBV30,few,TRBJ2-2,CAWSPLGGATGELFF,TGTGCCTGGAGTCCTTTAGGAGGGGCCACCGGGGAGCTGTTTTTT
.,TRBV7-2,.,TRBJ1-5,CASSPEATINQPQHF,TGTGCCAGCAGCCCCGAGGCCACGATCAATCAGCCCCAGCATTTT
.,TRBV7-9,once,TRBJ2-6,CASSGGSSGANVLTF,TGTGCCAGCAGCGGCGGGTCCTCTGGGGCCAACGTCCTGACTTTC
TRBD1,TRBV19,.,TRBJ2-2,CASSISEAGGGELFF,TGTGCCAGTAGTATAAGCGAGGCAGGGGGCGGGGAGCTGTTTTTT
.,TRBV27,once,TRBJ1-5,CASSPRVTPYSNQPQHF,TGTGCCAGCAGTCCCCGGGTTACCCCTTATAGCAATCAGCCCCAGCATTTT
.,TRBV2,.,TRBJ2-1,CASSDEGLSYNEQFF,TGTGCCAGCAGTGACGAGGGGCTCTCCTACAATGAGCAGTTCTTC
.,TRBV27,.,TRBJ2-5,CASSFTWEAGETQYF,TGTGCCAGCAGTTTTACATGGGAAGCCGGAGAGACCCAGTACTTC
.,TRBV5-1,.,TRBJ2-1,CASSLVPMDEQFF,TGCGCCAGCAGCTTGGTCCCCATGGATGAGCAGTTCTTC
.,TRBV5-1,once,TRBJ2-7,CASSPTGSNYEQYF,TGCGCCAGCAGCCCCACGGGATCCAACTACGAGCAGTACTTC
.,TRBV2,.,TRBJ1-2,CASTRNYGYTF,TGTGCCAGCACCAGAAACTATGGCTACACCTTC
.,TRBV25-1,.,TRBJ2-3,CASSFQGTDTQYF,TGTGCCAGCAGTTTTCAGGGGACAGATACGCAGTATTTT